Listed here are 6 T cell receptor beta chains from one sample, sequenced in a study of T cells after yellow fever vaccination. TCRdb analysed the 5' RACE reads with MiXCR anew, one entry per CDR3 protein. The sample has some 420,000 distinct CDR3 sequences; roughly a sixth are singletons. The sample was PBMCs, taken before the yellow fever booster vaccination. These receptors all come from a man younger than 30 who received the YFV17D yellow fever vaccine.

The CDR3: CASSLRGGSDTQYF. The DNA for the CDR3 is TGTGCCAGCAGCTTACGGGGCGGATCAGATACGCAGTATTTT. This chain connects TRBV7-3 to TRBJ2-3; D is tentatively TRBD1 or TRBD2 (5 bases each). The germline V gene encodes CDR1 SGHTA and CDR2 FQGTGA. Trimming cost V 2 bases and J 4 bases, with 10 bases left between them. This CDR3 has 14 amino acids.

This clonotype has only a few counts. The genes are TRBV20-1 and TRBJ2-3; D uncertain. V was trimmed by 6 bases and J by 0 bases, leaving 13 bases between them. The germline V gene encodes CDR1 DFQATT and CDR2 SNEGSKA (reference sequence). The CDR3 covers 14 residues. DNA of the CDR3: TGCAGTGCGCCCCTCCTGAGGAGCACAGATACGCAGTATTTT. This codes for CSAPLLRSTDTQYF.

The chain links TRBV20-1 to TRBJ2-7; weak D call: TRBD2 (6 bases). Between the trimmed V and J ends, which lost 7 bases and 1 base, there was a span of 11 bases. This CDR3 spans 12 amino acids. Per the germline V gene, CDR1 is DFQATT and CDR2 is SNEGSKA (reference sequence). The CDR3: CSVGSQSYEQYF. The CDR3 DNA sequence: TGCAGTGTCGGGAGTCAGTCCTACGAGCAGTACTTC.

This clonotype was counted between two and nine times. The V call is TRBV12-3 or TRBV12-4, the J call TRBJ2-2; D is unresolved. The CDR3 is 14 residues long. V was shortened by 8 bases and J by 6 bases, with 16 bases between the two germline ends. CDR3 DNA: TGTGCCAGCGGCGTGAGTGAATCCGCCGGGGAGCTGTTTTTT. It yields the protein CASGVSESAGELFF.

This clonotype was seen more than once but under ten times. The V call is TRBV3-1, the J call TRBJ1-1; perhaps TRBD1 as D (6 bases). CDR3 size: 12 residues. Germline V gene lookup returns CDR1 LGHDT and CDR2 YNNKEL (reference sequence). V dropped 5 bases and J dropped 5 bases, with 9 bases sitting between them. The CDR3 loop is CASSTRGTEAFF. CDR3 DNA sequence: TGTGCCAGCAGCACCAGGGGAACTGAAGCTTTCTTT.

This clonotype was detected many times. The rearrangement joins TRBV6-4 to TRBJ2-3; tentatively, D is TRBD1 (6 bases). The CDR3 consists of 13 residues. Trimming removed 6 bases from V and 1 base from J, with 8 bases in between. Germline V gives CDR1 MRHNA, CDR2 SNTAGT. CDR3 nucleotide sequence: TGTGCCAGCAGCAACAGGGGCACAGATACGCAGTATTTT. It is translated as CASSNRGTDTQYF.